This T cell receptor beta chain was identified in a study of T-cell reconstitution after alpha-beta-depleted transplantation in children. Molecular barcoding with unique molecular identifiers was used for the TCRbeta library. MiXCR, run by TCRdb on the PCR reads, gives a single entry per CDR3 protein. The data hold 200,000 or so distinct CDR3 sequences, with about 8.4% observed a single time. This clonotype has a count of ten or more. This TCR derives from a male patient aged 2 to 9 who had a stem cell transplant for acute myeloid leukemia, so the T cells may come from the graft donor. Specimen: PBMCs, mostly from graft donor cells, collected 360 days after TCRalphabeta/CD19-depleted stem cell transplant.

Here the CDR3 reads CASSFPGKDIQYF. CDR3 bases: TGTGCCAGCAGTTTCCCAGGGAAGGACATTCAGTACTTC. The J gene is TRBJ2-4, the V gene TRBV12-3 or TRBV12-4; weak D call: TRBD1 (5 bases). The CDR3 is made up of 13 amino acids. Between the trimmed V and J ends, which lost 3 bases and 8 bases, there was a span of 11 bases.